The rows below give T cell receptor beta chains drawn from one sample of a study of shared clonotypes between healthy human individuals. The assay was immunoSEQ multiplex PCR, and TCRdb's table has in-frame clones only and misses some. The sample consists of roughly 2.5 million clones, around 90% of them appearing once. Sequenced material: naive CD4+ T cells sorted from blood. The receptors shown here come from a man aged 18 to 35 in good health. Each CDR3 is given with its conserved first and last residue. The D gene is left open where the match is weak. Size is stated for part of the rows, as once, few or many counts, or as a class when the clone is expanded.

V gene: TRBV18
J gene: TRBJ1-4
clone size: NA
D gene: NA
CDR3 protein: CASSPYNEKLFF
CDR3 DNA: TGTGCCAGCTCACCGTACAACGAAAAACTGTTTTTT

V gene: TRBV6-6
J gene: TRBJ1-4
clone size: NA
D gene: NA
CDR3 protein: CASSAGTEKLFF
CDR3 DNA: TGTGCCAGCAGTGCCGGGACGGAAAAACTGTTTTTT

V gene: TRBV6-6
J gene: TRBJ1-2
clone size: NA
D gene: NA
CDR3 protein: CASSYSPTAYGYTF
CDR3 DNA: TGTGCCAGCAGTTACTCACCGACAGCCTATGGCTACACCTTC

V gene: TRBV10-3
J gene: TRBJ1-3
clone size: NA
D gene: TRBD1
CDR3 protein: CAISEDRGPGNTIYF
CDR3 DNA: TGTGCCATCAGTGAAGACAGGGGGCCAGGAAACACCATATATTTT

V gene: TRBV19
J gene: TRBJ1-5
clone size: NA
D gene: TRBD1
CDR3 protein: CASSIDRVRQPQHF
CDR3 DNA: TGTGCCAGTAGTATCGACAGGGTCCGGCAGCCCCAGCATTTT

V gene: TRBV18
J gene: TRBJ1-1
clone size: NA
D gene: NA
CDR3 protein: CASVRGNTEAFF
CDR3 DNA: TGTGCCAGCGTAAGGGGGAATACTGAAGCTTTCTTT

V gene: TRBV4-2
J gene: TRBJ1-2
clone size: NA
D gene: NA
CDR3 protein: CASSQEGAADYGYTF
CDR3 DNA: TGTGCCAGCAGCCAAGAGGGAGCCGCGGACTATGGCTACACCTTC

V gene: TRBV4-1
J gene: TRBJ2-3
clone size: NA
D gene: NA
CDR3 protein: CASSQGGGIDTQYF
CDR3 DNA: TGCGCCAGCAGCCAGGGAGGCGGCATAGATACGCAGTATTTT

V gene: TRBV19
J gene: TRBJ2-7
clone size: NA
D gene: TRBD1
CDR3 protein: CASSARDRGGREQYF
CDR3 DNA: TGTGCCAGTAGTGCCAGGGACAGGGGGGGACGCGAGCAGTACTTC

V gene: TRBV5-1
J gene: TRBJ2-5
clone size: NA
D gene: TRBD2
CDR3 protein: CASSTLAGRAETQYF
CDR3 DNA: TGCGCCAGCAGCACCCTAGCGGGAAGGGCGGAGACCCAGTACTTC

V gene: TRBV11-2
J gene: TRBJ2-5
clone size: once
D gene: TRBD2
CDR3 protein: CASSPGLAVQETQYF
CDR3 DNA: TGTGCCAGCAGTCCCGGACTAGCGGTACAAGAGACCCAGTACTTC

V gene: TRBV5-4
J gene: TRBJ2-5
clone size: NA
D gene: NA
CDR3 protein: CASSLRDLQETQYF
CDR3 DNA: TGTGCCAGCAGCTTGCGGGATTTACAAGAGACCCAGTACTTC

V gene: TRBV9
J gene: TRBJ2-7
clone size: NA
D gene: NA
CDR3 protein: CASSVGSLAVSSYEQYF
CDR3 DNA: TGTGCCAGCAGCGTAGGGAGTCTAGCAGTGAGCTCCTACGAGCAGTACTTC

V gene: TRBV6-1
J gene: TRBJ1-2
clone size: NA
D gene: TRBD1
CDR3 protein: CASSDRTGFYGYTF
CDR3 DNA: TGTGCCAGCAGTGATAGGACAGGGTTCTATGGCTACACCTTC

V gene: TRBV19
J gene: TRBJ1-4
clone size: NA
D gene: NA
CDR3 protein: CATAGTIAEKLFF
CDR3 DNA: TGTGCCACCGCCGGGACCATAGCTGAAAAACTGTTTTTT

V gene: TRBV5-5
J gene: TRBJ2-7
clone size: NA
D gene: NA
CDR3 protein: CASSLGPGGSYEQYF
CDR3 DNA: TGTGCCAGCAGCTTGGGACCCGGGGGTTCCTACGAGCAGTACTTC

V gene: TRBV11-2
J gene: TRBJ2-1
clone size: NA
D gene: NA
CDR3 protein: CASSWAGSSYNEQFF
CDR3 DNA: TGTGCCAGCAGCTGGGCGGGAAGCTCCTACAATGAGCAGTTCTTC

V gene: TRBV27
J gene: TRBJ2-3
clone size: NA
D gene: TRBD1
CDR3 protein: CASSKGTGAPRDTQYF
CDR3 DNA: TGTGCCAGCAGTAAAGGGACAGGGGCCCCTCGGGATACGCAGTATTTT

V gene: TRBV10-3
J gene: TRBJ1-2
clone size: NA
D gene: TRBD1
CDR3 protein: CAISGVGTGSSYTF
CDR3 DNA: TGTGCCATCAGTGGGGTTGGGACAGGTTCGAGCTACACCTTC

V gene: TRBV29-1
J gene: TRBJ1-2
clone size: NA
D gene: TRBD1
CDR3 protein: CSAGGGDYGYTF
CDR3 DNA: TGCAGCGCAGGGGGGGGCGACTATGGCTACACCTTC

V gene: TRBV19
J gene: TRBJ1-1
clone size: NA
D gene: TRBD1
CDR3 protein: CASRNLGGVTEAFF
CDR3 DNA: TGTGCCAGCCGTAATTTAGGGGGCGTCACTGAAGCTTTCTTT

V gene: TRBV6-6
J gene: TRBJ1-2
clone size: NA
D gene: TRBD1
CDR3 protein: CASSYNRGNGYTF
CDR3 DNA: TGTGCCAGCAGTTACAACAGGGGAAACGGCTACACCTTC

V gene: TRBV5-6
J gene: TRBJ2-2
clone size: NA
D gene: NA
CDR3 protein: CASKGQLNTGELFF
CDR3 DNA: TGTGCCAGCAAAGGGCAGCTGAACACCGGGGAGCTGTTTTTT

V gene: TRBV10-3
J gene: TRBJ2-7
clone size: NA
D gene: NA
CDR3 protein: CAISEPGYEQYF
CDR3 DNA: TGTGCCATCAGTGAGCCCGGCTACGAGCAGTACTTC

V gene: TRBV21-1
J gene: TRBJ2-1
clone size: NA
D gene: NA
CDR3 protein: CASSKLNDYNEQFF
CDR3 DNA: TGTGCCAGCAGCAAACTGAACGACTACAATGAGCAGTTCTTC

V gene: TRBV6-1
J gene: TRBJ1-5
clone size: once
D gene: NA
CDR3 protein: CASRKLQQPQHF
CDR3 DNA: TGTGCCAGCAGGAAACTACAGCAGCCCCAGCATTTT

V gene: TRBV6-1
J gene: TRBJ1-5
clone size: NA
D gene: NA
CDR3 protein: CASSDEGRNNQPQHF
CDR3 DNA: TGTGCCAGCAGTGACGAAGGGAGGAACAATCAGCCCCAGCATTTT

V gene: TRBV6-1
J gene: TRBJ1-5
clone size: NA
D gene: NA
CDR3 protein: CASRAEYSNQPQHF
CDR3 DNA: TGTGCCAGCAGGGCAGAGTATAGCAATCAGCCCCAGCATTTT

V gene: TRBV2
J gene: TRBJ2-3
clone size: NA
D gene: TRBD2
CDR3 protein: CASTKRTSGITDTQYF
CDR3 DNA: TGTGCCAGCACCAAGAGGACTAGCGGAATCACAGATACGCAGTATTTT

V gene: TRBV18
J gene: TRBJ2-7
clone size: NA
D gene: TRBD2
CDR3 protein: CASSPLTSGRAGSSYEQYF
CDR3 DNA: TGTGCCAGCTCACCCCTTACTAGCGGGAGGGCGGGGAGCTCCTACGAGCAGTACTTC

V gene: TRBV10-3
J gene: TRBJ2-1
clone size: NA
D gene: NA
CDR3 protein: CAISIDPPPYNEQFF
CDR3 DNA: TGTGCCATCAGCATTGATCCGCCACCCTACAATGAGCAGTTCTTC

V gene: TRBV9
J gene: TRBJ2-1
clone size: NA
D gene: NA
CDR3 protein: CASSVDSFSESQFF
CDR3 DNA: TGTGCCAGCAGCGTAGATTCGTTTAGCGAGTCACAGTTCTTC

V gene: TRBV5-5
J gene: TRBJ1-5
clone size: NA
D gene: NA
CDR3 protein: CASSRGDQPQHF
CDR3 DNA: TGTGCCAGCAGCCGGGGCGATCAGCCCCAGCATTTT

V gene: TRBV14
J gene: TRBJ2-3
clone size: NA
D gene: NA
CDR3 protein: CASSQVSRREDTQYF
CDR3 DNA: TGTGCCAGCAGCCAAGTCTCCAGACGTGAGGATACGCAGTATTTT

V gene: TRBV9
J gene: TRBJ2-1
clone size: NA
D gene: TRBD2
CDR3 protein: CASSVEVGGLAGGNEQFF
CDR3 DNA: TGTGCCAGCAGCGTAGAGGTCGGTGGACTAGCGGGGGGGAATGAGCAGTTCTTC

V gene: TRBV5-4
J gene: TRBJ2-2
clone size: NA
D gene: TRBD2
CDR3 protein: CASSLWGLAANTGELFF
CDR3 DNA: TGTGCCAGCAGCTTGTGGGGACTAGCGGCGAACACCGGGGAGCTGTTTTTT

V gene: TRBV5-8
J gene: TRBJ2-7
clone size: NA
D gene: TRBD2
CDR3 protein: CASSELAGEREQYF
CDR3 DNA: TGTGCCAGCAGCGAACTAGCGGGGGAACGGGAGCAGTACTTC

V gene: TRBV6-1
J gene: TRBJ1-1
clone size: NA
D gene: NA
CDR3 protein: CAIRQLNTEAFF
CDR3 DNA: TGTGCCATCCGCCAGTTGAACACTGAAGCTTTCTTT

V gene: TRBV27
J gene: TRBJ1-2
clone size: NA
D gene: TRBD1
CDR3 protein: CASSPSGTDGYTF
CDR3 DNA: TGTGCCAGCAGTCCCTCCGGGACAGATGGCTACACCTTC

V gene: TRBV7-2
J gene: TRBJ2-7
clone size: NA
D gene: NA
CDR3 protein: CASRLGASYEQYF
CDR3 DNA: TGTGCCAGCAGACTAGGAGCCTCCTACGAGCAGTACTTC

V gene: TRBV10-3
J gene: TRBJ1-6
clone size: NA
D gene: NA
CDR3 protein: CAISEKDGVNSPLHF
CDR3 DNA: TGTGCCATCAGTGAGAAGGACGGGGTGAATTCACCCCTCCACTTT

V gene: TRBV19
J gene: TRBJ2-5
clone size: NA
D gene: TRBD1
CDR3 protein: CASKFRDRGQETQYF
CDR3 DNA: TGTGCGAGTAAATTCCGGGACAGGGGGCAAGAGACCCAGTACTTC

V gene: TRBV19
J gene: TRBJ2-3
clone size: NA
D gene: TRBD2
CDR3 protein: CASSLAGGPTDTQYF
CDR3 DNA: TGTGCCAGTAGTCTGGCGGGGGGGCCTACAGATACGCAGTATTTT

V gene: TRBV28
J gene: TRBJ1-4
clone size: NA
D gene: TRBD1
CDR3 protein: CASRGQGRLGEKLFF
CDR3 DNA: TGTGCCAGCAGGGGACAGGGGCGCTTAGGTGAAAAACTGTTTTTT

V gene: TRBV7-9
J gene: TRBJ1-2
clone size: NA
D gene: NA
CDR3 protein: CASSLDTEYYGYTF
CDR3 DNA: TGTGCCAGCAGCTTAGATACAGAATACTATGGCTACACCTTC

V gene: TRBV15
J gene: TRBJ2-7
clone size: NA
D gene: TRBD2
CDR3 protein: CATSRELASLSYEQYF
CDR3 DNA: TGTGCCACCAGCAGAGAACTAGCGAGCCTCTCCTACGAGCAGTACTTC

V gene: TRBV27
J gene: TRBJ2-1
clone size: NA
D gene: NA
CDR3 protein: CASSPRGGAFNEQFF
CDR3 DNA: TGTGCCAGCAGTCCCAGGGGAGGGGCCTTTAATGAGCAGTTCTTC

V gene: TRBV6-6
J gene: TRBJ2-7
clone size: NA
D gene: NA
CDR3 protein: CASSYDDGYEQYF
CDR3 DNA: TGTGCCAGCAGTTACGACGACGGTTACGAGCAGTACTTC

V gene: TRBV7-2
J gene: TRBJ2-1
clone size: NA
D gene: NA
CDR3 protein: CASSQDGSSYNEQFF
CDR3 DNA: TGTGCCAGCAGCCAGGACGGAAGCTCCTACAATGAGCAGTTCTTC

V gene: TRBV27
J gene: TRBJ2-7
clone size: NA
D gene: TRBD2
CDR3 protein: CASSLYVLAGVMHEQYF
CDR3 DNA: TGTGCCAGCAGTTTATACGTCCTAGCGGGAGTAATGCACGAGCAGTACTTC

V gene: TRBV6-5
J gene: TRBJ1-6
clone size: NA
D gene: NA
CDR3 protein: CASSSGQSNSPLHF
CDR3 DNA: TGTGCCAGCAGCTCAGGACAGTCTAATTCACCCCTCCACTTT

V gene: TRBV18
J gene: TRBJ2-5
clone size: NA
D gene: NA
CDR3 protein: CASSRTDQETQYF
CDR3 DNA: TGTGCCAGCTCACGTACAGATCAAGAGACCCAGTACTTC